Following are 26 T cell receptor beta chains from one sample sequenced in a study of blood T cell repertoires in COVID-19. TCRdb's table, derived via immunoSEQ multiplex PCR, lists solely in-frame clones and lacks some. The top ten hold about 9.8% of the sample, which has some 210,000 clones, around 86% seen once. The material sequenced was PBMCs or T cells enriched from blood (not recorded which). The origin of the receptors is a woman aged 45-60 years with acute COVID-19.

This chain connects TRBV3-1 (or the pseudogene TRBV3-2) to TRBJ1-5; D gene unclear. This CDR3 is built from 14 residues. Trimming removed 1 base at V and 3 bases at J, with 7 bases between. The germline V gene encodes CDR1 LGHDT and CDR2 YNNKEL (reference sequence). In nucleotides, the CDR3 is TGTGCCAGCAGCCAAGCTCGGGACAATCAGCCCCAGCATTTT. Translated: CASSQARDNQPQHF.

This chain uses TRBV2 with TRBJ2-7; 13 bases match TRBD2. Germline trimming cut 6 bases from V and 4 bases from J; bases unmatched to any gene: 6. Per the germline V gene, CDR1 is SNHLY and CDR2 is FYNNEI. The CDR3 is made up of 15 amino acids. In DNA, the CDR3 is TGTGCCAGCAGCGATGGACTAGCGGGAGCTTACGAGCAGTACTTC. Encoded protein: CASSDGLAGAYEQYF.

The CDR3 coding sequence is TGTGCCAGCAGCCCGCTGTGGAGTGATCGAGCTTTCTTT. Residues: CASSPLWSDRAFF. The gene calls are TRBV28 and TRBJ1-1; D is unclear. CDR3 size: 13 residues. CDR1 and CDR2 (germline): MDHEN, SYDVKM. Trimming took off 6 bases at V and 10 bases at J, with 18 bases between the two ends.

Notes on this clone: The sample holds other DNA sequences that translate to the same CDR3. V is TRBV28 and J is TRBJ2-5; D is possibly TRBD1 (6 bases). The V end was cut by 2 bases, the J end by 1 base, with 11 bases between. The CDR3 totals 15 residues. Germline CDR1 and CDR2: MDHEN and SYDVKM. The CDR3 loop reads CASSLRGRVQETQYF. Written as DNA, the CDR3 is TGTGCCAGCAGTTTAAGGGGGAGAGTCCAAGAGACCCAGTACTTC.

This chain connects TRBV4-3 to TRBJ1-5; TRBD1 is a possible D gene (5 bases). Deletions cut 0 bases from V and 5 bases from J, with 11 bases between. CDR1 and CDR2 (germline): LGHNA, YSLEER. The CDR3 has 15 amino acids. The CDR3 protein is CASSQDRAGHQPQHF. The CDR3 nucleotides are TGCGCCAGCAGCCAAGATAGGGCAGGGCATCAGCCCCAGCATTTT.

This clone was counted once. V is TRBV23-1 and J is TRBJ2-5; tentative D call: TRBD1 (6 bases). TRBV23-1 is an ORF; its function is uncertain. CDR3 size: 14 residues. V gave up 8 bases and J gave up 1 base, with 14 bases separating them. CDR3: CASCRGQLQETQYF. CDR3 nucleotides: TGCGCCAGCTGCCGAGGACAGCTCCAAGAGACCCAGTACTTC.

The V gene is TRBV4-3, the J gene TRBJ2-1; TRBD2 agrees at 9 bases. Per germline, CDR1 LGHNA and CDR2 YSLEER. The V gene end was trimmed by 4 bases and the J gene end by 4 bases; junction bases not matched to a gene: 8. CDR3 size: 16 residues. CDR3 sequence (DNA): TGCGCCAGCAGCCCACAGGCGGGAGGGGGGTACAATGAGCAGTTCTTC. Translating gives CASSPQAGGGYNEQFF.

The V call is TRBV30, the J call TRBJ1-6; 8 bases fit TRBD1. The germline CDR1 and CDR2 sequences are GTSNPN and SVGIG (reference sequence). V dropped 3 bases and J dropped 3; count of bases not matched to a gene: 7. The CDR3 contains 16 residues. The CDR3: CAWRWQDRDYNSPLHF. As DNA, the CDR3 is TGTGCCTGGAGGTGGCAGGACAGGGACTATAATTCACCCCTCCACTTT.

This clone was picked up a small number of times. This chain connects TRBV28 to TRBJ1-3, with TRBD1 matching over 8 bases. CDR1 and CDR2 (germline): MDHEN, SYDVKM. The CDR3 consists of 16 residues. V lost 5 bases, J lost 3 bases, and 9 bases stayed unmatched. CDR3 in amino acids: CASSSRQGKGGNTIYF. In DNA, the CDR3 is TGTGCCAGCAGTAGTAGACAGGGGAAGGGTGGAAACACCATATATTTT.

The rearrangement joins TRBV7-8 to TRBJ2-1; D is possibly TRBD2 (6 bases). CDR1 and CDR2 (germline): SGHVS, FQNEAQ. Trimming removed 2 bases from V and 0 bases from J, with 17 bases in between. The CDR3 length is 18 residues. CDR3 nucleotide sequence: TGTGCCAGCAGCTTAAGTCTCGGGCGGGGCGACTCCTACAATGAGCAGTTCTTC. Its protein is CASSLSLGRGDSYNEQFF. Complete variable domain (other parts from reference TRBV7-8 and TRBJ2-1): GAGVSQSPRYKVAKRGQDVALRCDPISGHVSLFWYQQALGQGPEFLTYFQNEAQLDKSGLPSDRFFAERPEGSVSTLKIQRTQQEDSAVYLCASSLSLGRGDSYNEQFFGPGTRLTVL.

J is TRBJ2-7 and V is TRBV5-1; D is uncertain. The V gene lost 2 bases and the J gene lost 3 bases, with 12 bases spanning the gap. The CDR3 totals 14 residues. Germline V gene lookup returns CDR1 SGHRS and CDR2 YFSETQ. CDR3 amino acids: CASSLTPTDYEQYF. The DNA for the CDR3 is TGCGCCAGCAGCTTAACCCCGACTGACTACGAGCAGTACTTC.

The rearrangement uses TRBV28 and TRBJ1-5, with D perhaps matching TRBD1 (5 bases). The germline gives CDR1 MDHEN, CDR2 SYDVKM. Trimming left V 6 bases short and J 2 bases short, with 14 bases between. This CDR3 has 15 amino acids. The CDR3 spells CASSQGHLGNQPQHF. DNA for the CDR3: TGTGCCAGCAGCCAAGGACATTTGGGCAATCAGCCCCAGCATTTT. Full variable domain (rest looked up from reference TRBV28 and TRBJ1-5): DVKVTQSSRYLVKRTGEKVFLECVQDMDHENMFWYRQDPGLGLRLIYFSYDVKMKEKGDIPEGYSVSREKKERFSLILESASTNQTSMYLCASSQGHLGNQPQHFGDGTRLSIL.

The chain is built from TRBV28 and TRBJ1-2; TRBD1 matches at 9 bases. V trimming: 6 bases; J trimming: 4 bases; junction bases outside the gene matches: 6. This CDR3 has 14 amino acids. Germline CDR1 and CDR2: MDHEN and SYDVKM. In DNA, the CDR3 is TGTGCCAGCAGCCGACAGGGGGAAAGCTATGGCTACACCTTC. Encoded protein: CASSRQGESYGYTF.

The rearrangement joins TRBV10-3 to TRBJ2-5; 9 bases agree with TRBD2. Germline CDR1 is ENHRY and CDR2 is SYGVKD. J lost 3 bases, V lost 6 bases, and 2 bases had no gene match. The CDR3 extends over 13 amino acids. The CDR3 coding sequence is TGTGCCATCAGCTTAGCGGGGGAAGAGACCCAGTACTTC. Translation gives CAISLAGEETQYF.

The chain is built from TRBV11-3 and TRBJ2-5; 14 positions agree with TRBD2. This CDR3 spans 16 amino acids. Trimming cost V 5 bases and J 1 base; bases outside gene matches: 3. Germline V gene sequence: CDR1 SGHNT, CDR2 YENEEA. CDR3 loop: CASSPGLAGGQETQYF. The CDR3, as DNA: TGTGCCAGCAGCCCCGGACTAGCGGGAGGCCAAGAGACCCAGTACTTC.

This clone occurred a few times. The chain recombines TRBV7-2 with TRBJ1-3, with TRBD1 as a possible D gene (6 bases). CDR3 length: 15 residues. CDR1 SGHTA and CDR2 FQGNSA come from the germline V gene. V lost 1 base and J 2 bases, leaving 9 bases between the germline ends. Here the CDR3 reads CASSLVRGPGNTIYF. CDR3 nucleotide sequence: TGTGCCAGCAGCTTAGTCAGGGGCCCTGGAAACACCATATATTTT. The complete variable domain, with remaining parts taken from reference TRBV7-2 and TRBJ1-3, reads GAGVSQSPSNKVTEKGKDVELRCDPISGHTALYWYRQSLGQGLEFLIYFQGNSAPDKSGLPSDRFSAERTGGSVSTLTIQRTQQEDSAVYLCASSLVRGPGNTIYFGEGSWLTVV.

The chain combines TRBV5-1 with TRBJ2-1; D ambiguous. The CDR3 consists of 12 residues. With 0 bases removed from V and 7 bases from J, the gap between germline ends came to 5 bases. Germline CDR1 and CDR2: SGHRS and YFSETQ. CDR3 region: CASSLAVNEQFF. In DNA, the CDR3 is TGCGCCAGCAGCTTGGCGGTGAATGAGCAGTTCTTC.

The chain couples TRBV5-8 to TRBJ1-2; tentative D call: TRBD1 (6 bases). The ends were cut back, 4 bases at V and 3 bases at J, with 10 bases in the middle. CDR1 and CDR2 from the germline V gene are SGHTS and YDEGEE. CDR3 length: 13 residues. This chain's CDR3 is CASSARQDYGYTF. CDR3 nucleotide sequence: TGTGCCAGCAGCGCGCGACAGGACTATGGCTACACCTTC.

The J gene is TRBJ2-7, the V gene TRBV10-3; 11 bases fit TRBD2. This CDR3 spans 15 amino acids. V lost 6 bases, J lost 2 bases, and 6 bases stayed unmatched. Germline V CDR1 and CDR2: ENHRY, SYGVKD. Here the CDR3 reads CAISVTSGSTYEQYF. CDR3 DNA sequence: TGTGCCATCAGCGTAACTAGCGGGAGCACCTACGAGCAGTACTTC.

This chain links TRBV7-2 with TRBJ2-4; D gene uncertain. Looked up from germline, CDR1 is SGHTA and CDR2 is FQGNSA. The V gene lost 5 bases and the J gene lost 8 bases, with 16 bases spanning the gap. The CDR3 is made up of 14 amino acids. The CDR3 DNA sequence: TGTGCCAGCAGCCCACAATTGAGGTCGGACATTCAGTACTTC. Translation: CASSPQLRSDIQYF.

This clone was recorded only once. The chain is built from TRBV19 and TRBJ2-4; possibly TRBD2 for D (7 bases). Trimming took off 1 base at V and 6 bases at J, with 16 bases between the two ends. The germline CDR1 and CDR2 sequences are LNHDA and SQIVND (reference sequence). The length of the CDR3 is 16 residues. The CDR3 loop is CASSIAAGARINIQYF. The DNA of the CDR3 is TGTGCCAGTAGTATAGCCGCGGGGGCAAGGATAAACATTCAGTACTTC.

The J gene is TRBJ1-6, the V gene TRBV2; 8 nucleotides line up with TRBD1. With V trimmed by 6 bases and J by 7 bases, 5 bases remained unmatched. CDR3 length: 14 residues. Per germline, CDR1 SNHLY and CDR2 FYNNEI. The CDR3: CASRTGAGNSPLHF. In nucleotides, the CDR3 is TGTGCCAGCAGGACAGGGGCCGGGAATTCACCCCTCCACTTT. Variable domain in full (rest from reference TRBV2 and TRBJ1-6): EPEVTQTPSHQVTQMGQEVILRCVPISNHLYFYWYRQILGQKVEFLVSFYNNEISEKSEIFDDQFSVERPDGSNFTLKIRSTKLEDSAMYFCASRTGAGNSPLHFGNGTRLTVT.

The chain couples TRBV19 to TRBJ1-1, with D maybe TRBD1 (5 bases). The CDR3 loop spans 13 amino acids. In germline, CDR1 is LNHDA, CDR2 SQIVND (reference sequence). Trimming cost V 6 bases and J 3 bases, with 11 bases left between them. CDR3 nucleotide sequence: TGTGCCAGTAGGGGCAGGGTCTACACTGAAGCTTTCTTT. As protein: CASRGRVYTEAFF.

The rearrangement uses TRBV3-1 (or the pseudogene TRBV3-2) and TRBJ1-2, with D unclear. The V gene's germline CDR1 is LGHDT and CDR2 YNNKEL (reference sequence). The germline V and J ends were trimmed by 2 bases and 3 bases, with 7 bases remaining between them. The CDR3 runs to 13 residues. The CDR3 nucleotides read TGTGCCAGCAGCCAACAGGCTGACTATGGCTACACCTTC. Amino acids: CASSQQADYGYTF.

The rearrangement uses TRBV5-1 and TRBJ2-2; no definite D call. Germline-derived CDR1 and CDR2 are SGHRS and YFSETQ. V lost 0 bases and J lost 9, with 9 bases in between. CDR3 length: 13 amino acids. CDR3 DNA: TGCGCCAGCAGCTTGGCGACACACAGGGAGCTGTTTTTT. The encoded protein is CASSLATHRELFF.

The rearrangement uses TRBV5-6 and TRBJ1-2, with TRBD1 matching 8 bases. The junction had 8 bases not matched to a gene; V was cut back by 0 bases and J by 7 bases. Germline loops: CDR1 SGHDT, CDR2 YYEEEE. This CDR3 is 15 amino acids long. The DNA for the CDR3 is TGTGCCAGCAGCTTGGCTTGGTCAGGGGGCGGTGGCTACACCTTC. This codes for CASSLAWSGGGGYTF.